This TCR beta chain was retrieved from a study of cytomegalovirus exposure and HLA in healthy donors. Study-wide findings and caveats: Cytomegalovirus status, reportedly, was diagnosed with high specificity and sensitivity by the classifier. Upon later analysis, HLA-associated TCR beta chains proved more clonally expanded than other, equally common chains. Fewer N-insertions than the roughly 630-donor mean were reportedly shown by an Asian-associated ancestry cluster in a later analysis.

13 Jbeta primers and 60 Vbeta primers were used for the PCR. Sequenced by immunoSEQ multiplex PCR; TCRdb stores in-frame clones only, minus some. Of over 150,000 clones listed, 77% are singletons. This clone is a singleton in its sample. What it binds is not known. The source of this sequence is a woman aged 30 to 39 in good health and CMV-seropositive. Sequencing was done on a sample of PBMCs.

CDR3 in DNA: TGTGCCAGCAAGGACAGTATCAACTCTGGAAACACCATATATTTT. As protein: CASKDSINSGNTIYF. The chain couples TRBV6-5 to TRBJ1-3; D might be TRBD1 (6 bases). Trimming took off 7 bases at V and 0 bases at J, with 13 bases between the two ends. CDR3 length: 15 amino acids. Germline values: CDR1 MNHEY, CDR2 SVGAGI.